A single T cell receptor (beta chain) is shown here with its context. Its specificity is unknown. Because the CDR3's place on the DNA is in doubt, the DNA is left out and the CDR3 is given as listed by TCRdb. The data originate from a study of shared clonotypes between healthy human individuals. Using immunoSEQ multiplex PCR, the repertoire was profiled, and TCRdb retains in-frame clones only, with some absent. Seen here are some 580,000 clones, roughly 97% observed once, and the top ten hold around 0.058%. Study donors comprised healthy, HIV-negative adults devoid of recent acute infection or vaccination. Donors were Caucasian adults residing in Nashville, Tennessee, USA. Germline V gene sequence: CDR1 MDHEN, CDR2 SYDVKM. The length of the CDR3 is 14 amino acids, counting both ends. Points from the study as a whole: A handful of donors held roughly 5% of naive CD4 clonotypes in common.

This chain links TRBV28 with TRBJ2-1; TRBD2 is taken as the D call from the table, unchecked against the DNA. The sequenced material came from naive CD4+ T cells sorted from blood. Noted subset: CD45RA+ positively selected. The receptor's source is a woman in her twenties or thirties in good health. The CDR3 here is CASILAGGAYEQFF.